The next 19 T cell receptor beta chains were all read from a single sample in a study of blood T cell repertoires in COVID-19. TCRdb's copy holds only in-frame clones and misses some; the assay was immunoSEQ multiplex PCR. The sample lists roughly 120,000 clones, about nine tenths occurring once. Sequenced material: peripheral blood. All receptors come from a human donor with active COVID-19. The donor label of this sample is uncertain.

The chain uses TRBV5-1 and TRBJ2-1, with TRBD2 identical over 10 bases. The J segment lost 7 bases and the V segment lost 4 bases, leaving 8 bases of the junction unmatched. Germline CDR1 SGHRS, CDR2 YFSETQ. CDR3 size: 15 residues. Here the CDR3 DNA reads TGCGCCAGCAGCCCTGGACTAGCGGAACAAAATGAGCAGTTCTTC. Its translation: CASSPGLAEQNEQFF.

The chain employs TRBV5-1 and TRBJ2-7, with TRBD1 matching over 8 bases. CDR3 length: 15 amino acids. Germline V gives CDR1 SGHRS, CDR2 YFSETQ. Trimming cost V 7 bases and J 2 bases; bases outside gene matches: 11. CDR3 DNA: TGCGCCAGCCAACCAGGGGGCATAGGGACCTACGAGCAGTACTTC. Translation: CASQPGGIGTYEQYF.

Ten or more counts support this clone. The chain uses TRBV24-1 and TRBJ1-1; TRBD1 matches at 7 bases. Germline loops: CDR1 KGHDR, CDR2 SFDVKD. CDR3 length: 12 amino acids. The ends lost 3 bases at V and 6 bases at J; junction bases unmatched: 0. CDR3 sequence: CATSDGQAEAFF. Here the CDR3 DNA reads TGTGCCACCAGTGATGGACAGGCTGAAGCTTTCTTT.

The chain is built from TRBV5-1 and TRBJ2-3, with no clear D. The CDR3 length is 16 residues. CDR1 SGHRS and CDR2 YFSETQ come from the germline V gene. V gave up 7 bases and J gave up 0 bases, with 18 bases separating them. CDR3: CASSPRLRSSTDTQYF. The CDR3 DNA is TGCGCCAGCTCCCCCCGTCTGAGGAGTAGCACAGATACGCAGTATTTT.

The genes are TRBV5-1 and TRBJ1-1; 7 positions match TRBD1. CDR1 is SGHRS, CDR2 YFSETQ, per germline. CDR3 length: 13 residues. V shed 6 bases and J 5 bases; nucleotides not matched to a gene: 7. The CDR3, as DNA: TGCGCCAGCAAGGAGGGGGCGAGTACTGAAGCTTTCTTT. Translating gives CASKEGASTEAFF.

This chain joins TRBV6-5 and TRBJ1-3; D is unresolved. V lost 6 bases and J lost 5, with 11 bases in between. Germline CDR1 and CDR2: MNHEY and SVGAGI. The CDR3 has 13 amino acids. The CDR3 coding sequence is TGTGCCAGCAGGAACGGGGTGCGAAACACCATATATTTT. Its translation is CASRNGVRNTIYF.

This rearrangement joins TRBV9 to TRBJ1-5; D is possibly TRBD1 (6 bases). The ends were cut back, 3 bases at V and 7 bases at J, with 14 bases in the middle. The germline V gene encodes CDR1 SGDLS and CDR2 YYNGEE. The CDR3 totals 14 residues. The CDR3 protein is CASSAQGSRQPQHF. DNA of the CDR3: TGTGCCAGCAGCGCGCAGGGGAGTCGGCAGCCCCAGCATTTT.

The rearrangement uses TRBV19 and TRBJ2-7; D might be TRBD2 (5 bases). V dropped 5 bases and J dropped 3 bases, with 11 bases sitting between them. CDR3 length equals 13 residues. Germline V lookup: CDR1 LNHDA, CDR2 SQIVND (reference sequence). The CDR3 coding sequence is TGTGCCAGTAGTTCAGTCGGACTCTACGAGCAGTACTTC. It translates to CASSSVGLYEQYF.

The chain couples TRBV11-1 to TRBJ1-1; maybe TRBD1 (5 bases). The CDR3 has 13 amino acids. Looked up from germline, CDR1 is SGHAT and CDR2 is FQDESV (reference sequence). Trimming pared 5 bases from V and 5 bases from J, leaving 12 bases between. CDR3 in amino acids: CASSKTGVTEAFF. DNA of the CDR3: TGTGCCAGCAGCAAGACGGGGGTAACTGAAGCTTTCTTT.

V gene TRBV27 combines with J gene TRBJ2-3; tentatively, D is TRBD2 (6 bases). V lost 8 bases and J lost 1, with 16 bases in between. Germline V lookup: CDR1 MNHEY, CDR2 SMNVEV (reference sequence). There are 15 residues in the CDR3. The CDR3 loop is CASSTLPGGTDTQYF. In DNA, the CDR3 is TGTGCCAGCTCAACCCTACCGGGGGGCACAGATACGCAGTATTTT.

This clone was counted only a few times. CDR3 in amino acids: CASSEIPGTGVESLHF. The CDR3 DNA reads as TGTGCCAGCAGTGAAATCCCCGGGACAGGGGTTGAATCCCTCCACTTT. The rearrangement links TRBV6-1 to TRBJ1-6, with 10 bases that match TRBD1. Trimming at V came to 2 bases and at J to 14 bases, leaving 12 bases not matched to a gene. The CDR3 is made up of 16 amino acids. Germline values: CDR1 MNHNS, CDR2 SASEGT.

V is TRBV2 and J is TRBJ2-1; 10 bases fit TRBD2. CDR1 is SNHLY, CDR2 FYNNEI, per germline. This CDR3 is built from 18 residues. Trimming removed 0 bases from V and 9 bases from J; junction bases left unmatched: 14. The DNA of the CDR3 is TGTGCCAGCAGTGAAGCACTATCTAGCGGGGGAGGGTCGCTTGAGCAGTTCTTC. This codes for CASSEALSSGGGSLEQFF.

CDR3 bases: TGTGCCAGCAGATACAAGGCGGGCGAGCAGTACTTC. This translates into CASRYKAGEQYF. The genes are TRBV6-5 and TRBJ2-7, with D possibly matching TRBD2 (5 bases). With 6 bases removed from V and 6 bases from J, the gap between germline ends came to 12 bases. CDR3 length: 12 amino acids. Germline V gene data show CDR1 as MNHEY and CDR2 as SVGAGI.

The rearrangement uses TRBV9 and TRBJ1-6, with D unclear. CDR3 length: 13 residues. V lost 0 bases and J lost 12, with 10 bases in between. Per germline, CDR1 SGDLS and CDR2 YYNGEE. This chain's CDR3 is CASSVAVAEPLHF. The CDR3 DNA follows: TGTGCCAGCAGCGTAGCTGTGGCCGAACCCCTCCACTTT.

The chain combines TRBV5-1 with TRBJ2-7, with D maybe TRBD2 (5 bases). V gave up 4 bases and J gave up 2 bases, with 10 bases separating them. The germline V gene has CDR1 SGHRS and CDR2 YFSETQ. This CDR3 has 13 residues. CDR3 loop: CASSPPGAYEQYF. CDR3 DNA: TGCGCCAGCAGCCCCCCCGGGGCCTACGAGCAGTACTTC.

This clone was detected only a few times. This chain connects TRBV5-4 to TRBJ1-6; 7 bases are shared with TRBD1. The trim removed 4 bases at V and 0 bases at J, leaving 13 bases unmatched. CDR3 size: 19 residues. Germline assignment: CDR1 SGHNT and CDR2 YYREEE (reference sequence). The CDR3 region has the DNA TGTGCCAGCAGCGATACGACAGGGAATTCTTACTCCTATAATTCACCCCTCCACTTT. Amino acids: CASSDTTGNSYSYNSPLHF. Using reference TRBV5-4 and TRBJ1-6 for the parts outside the CDR3, the full variable domain is ETGVTQSPTHLIKTRGQQVTLRCSSQSGHNTVSWYQQALGQGPQFIFQYYREEENGRGNFPPRFSGLQFPNYSSELNVNALELDDSALYLCASSDTTGNSYSYNSPLHFGNGTRLTVT.

V is TRBV7-2 and J is TRBJ2-2, with TRBD1 as a possible D gene (5 bases). The CDR3 spans 15 residues. Trimming left V 5 bases short and J 4 bases short, with 14 bases between. Per the germline V gene, CDR1 is SGHTA and CDR2 is FQGNSA. CDR3 coding DNA: TGTGCCAGCAGCCCCAGGGCCATTTTCACCGGGGAGCTGTTTTTT. Translation gives CASSPRAIFTGELFF.

The rearrangement uses TRBV3-1 (or the pseudogene TRBV3-2) and TRBJ2-7, with 12 bases fitting TRBD2. The germline V gene has CDR1 LGHDT and CDR2 YNNKEL (reference sequence). V lost 4 bases to trimming and J lost 5 bases; unmatched junction nucleotides: 6. The CDR3 contains 15 residues. Written as DNA, the CDR3 is TGTGCCAGCAGCCCTCTAGCGGGGGGGACCCACGAGCAGTACTTC. Protein: CASSPLAGGTHEQYF.

Many counts were recorded for this clone. The chain employs TRBV6-1 and TRBJ1-2, with D possibly matching TRBD1 (5 bases). V was cut by 0 bases and J by 4 bases, with 12 bases left in between. This CDR3 region has 15 residues. CDR1 and CDR2 (germline): MNHNS, SASEGT. The CDR3 DNA reads as TGTGCCAGCAGTGAAGCTAACGGGGGTAGCTATGGCTACACCTTC. This sequence encodes CASSEANGGSYGYTF.